Here is one T cell receptor (beta chain) with its context. What it binds is unknown. The V and J ends lost 5 bases and 0 bases respectively, with 14 bases between them. The CDR3 spans 15 residues. In germline, CDR1 is SGDLS, CDR2 YYNGEE. These data originate in a study of T cell responses to AZD1222 COVID-19 vaccine. Measured with immunoSEQ multiplex PCR; TCRdb has only the in-frame clones, and not every one. The table includes some 110,000 clones, 92% detected once. The study, taken as a whole, reports: Only 5 or 6 individuals given AZD1222 were seropositive at baseline. It should be noted that donors were predominantly white British and more often female, and clonal diversity was possibly underestimated.

V is TRBV9 and J is TRBJ1-2; the D gene is possibly TRBD1 (6 bases). Here the sequenced sample was peripheral blood, taken 28 days after the second AZD1222 dose. This TCR came from an adult who received the AZD1222 COVID-19 vaccine. The CDR3 sequence: CASRNPGEANYGYTF. In DNA form, the CDR3 reads TGTGCCAGCAGAAACCCAGGGGAAGCTAACTATGGCTACACCTTC.